The next 10 T cell receptor beta chains were all read from a single sample in a study of OX40 agonist ivuxolimab in advanced cancers. Measured with immunoSEQ multiplex PCR; TCRdb has only the in-frame clones, and not every one. The repertoire includes 62,000 or so clones, about 85% of them detected once, and about 3.7% sits in the top ten. Sequences were derived from CD4+ or CD8+ T cells sorted from blood, sampled in a trial of the OX40 agonist ivuxolimab. The receptor set was obtained from an adult with an advanced solid tumor such as melanoma, head and neck, liver or kidney cancer.

This CDR3 is CASSVSIVRQDRGGTGELFF. The DNA for the CDR3 is TGTGCCAGCAGCGTATCCATCGTAAGACAGGACCGAGGGGGGACCGGGGAGCTGTTTTTT. The V gene is TRBV9, the J gene TRBJ2-2, with D perhaps assigned TRBD1 or TRBD2 (6 bases each). Trimming shortened V by 1 base and J by 5 bases, and 27 bases separated the two germline ends. The CDR3 sequence is 20 residues long. From germline, CDR1 is SGDLS and CDR2 YYNGEE.

The chain combines TRBV7-9 with TRBJ2-7, with 9 bases matching TRBD1. The germline gives CDR1 SEHNR, CDR2 FQNEAQ (reference sequence). This CDR3 spans 14 amino acids. Trimming removed 2 bases from V and 6 bases from J; junction bases left unmatched: 5. This chain's CDR3 is CASSLSGQGIEQYF. The CDR3 DNA reads TGTGCCAGCAGCTTATCGGGACAGGGTATCGAGCAGTACTTC. Using reference TRBV7-9 and TRBJ2-7 for the parts outside the CDR3, the full variable domain is DTGVSQNPRHKITKRGQNVTFRCDPISEHNRLYWYRQTLGQGPEFLTYFQNEAQLEKSRLLSDRFSAERPKGSFSTLEIQRTEQGDSAMYLCASSLSGQGIEQYFGPGTRLTVT.

This chain uses TRBV2 with TRBJ2-1; TRBD2 matches at 11 bases. The CDR3 sequence is 15 residues long. J was trimmed by 10 bases and V by 3 bases; bases with no gene match: 8. Germline loops: CDR1 SNHLY, CDR2 FYNNEI. CDR3 nucleotides: TGTGCCAGCAGTGAGGATAGCGGGAGGGCCAGGGAGCAGTTCTTC. Amino acid sequence: CASSEDSGRAREQFF.

The rearrangement uses TRBV2 and TRBJ1-5; D is uncertain. Per the germline V gene, CDR1 is SNHLY and CDR2 is FYNNEI. Trimming took 4 bases from V and 7 from J, leaving 8 bases between them. The CDR3 loop spans 12 amino acids. DNA for the CDR3: TGTGCCAGCAGTGGATCAGGACAGCCCCAGCATTTT. It codes for CASSGSGQPQHF.

The chain employs TRBV5-1 and TRBJ2-7, with D unresolved. The CDR3 has 14 residues. The germline CDR1 and CDR2 sequences are SGHRS and YFSETQ. V lost 0 bases to trimming and J lost 2 bases, with 9 bases between them. CDR3: CASSLAGNTYEQYF. The CDR3 DNA follows: TGCGCCAGCAGCTTGGCAGGCAATACCTACGAGCAGTACTTC.

The chain joins TRBV6-1 to TRBJ1-5; 8 nucleotides agree with TRBD1. With 3 bases clipped from V and 7 bases from J, the junction kept 8 bases outside the gene matches. Germline CDR1 MNHNS, CDR2 SASEGT. This CDR3 region has 15 residues. In DNA form, the CDR3 reads TGTGCCAGCAGTGACCCGGGACAGGTTTACCAGCCCCAGCATTTT. It encodes CASSDPGQVYQPQHF.

The CDR3 DNA sequence: TGTGCCACCCGGGACACTCCATCCTACGAGCAGTACTTC. Translated, it gives CATRDTPSYEQYF. The V gene is TRBV28, the J gene TRBJ2-7; TRBD1 is a possible D gene (6 bases). Germline-derived CDR1 and CDR2 are MDHEN and SYDVKM. The V end was cut by 10 bases, the J end by 1 base, with 14 bases between. The CDR3 totals 13 residues.

J is TRBJ2-1 and V is TRBV5-6; 13 bases line up with TRBD2. This CDR3 is built from 16 residues. The J segment lost 13 bases and the V segment lost 4 bases, leaving 14 bases of the junction unmatched. The germline CDR1 and CDR2 sequences are SGHDT and YYEEEE. CDR3 nucleotide sequence: TGTGCCAGCAGCGACCCCGGGACTAGCGGGGTTCAGTCTCAGTTCTTC. It is translated as CASSDPGTSGVQSQFF.

The chain combines TRBV4-1 with TRBJ2-7; TRBD2 matches at 10 bases. With V trimmed by 0 bases and J by 3 bases, 5 bases remained unmatched. Germline CDR1 is MGHRA and CDR2 is YSYEKL. The CDR3 covers 16 residues. The CDR3 protein is CASSQDASGSLYEQYF. CDR3 in DNA: TGCGCCAGCAGCCAAGACGCTAGCGGGAGTCTCTACGAGCAGTACTTC.

This clone appeared once. The genes are TRBV5-6 and TRBJ2-1; unclear D gene. CDR3 length equals 15 residues. Germline assignment: CDR1 SGHDT and CDR2 YYEEEE. Trimming pared 0 bases from V and 9 bases from J, leaving 16 bases between. The CDR3 coding sequence is TGTGCCAGCAGCTTGGCCGGGCTCCACCGGATTGAGCAGTTCTTC. Protein sequence: CASSLAGLHRIEQFF. The variable domain in full, with the rest retrieved from reference TRBV5-6 and TRBJ2-1, is DAGVTQSPTHLIKTRGQQVTLRCSPKSGHDTVSWYQQALGQGPQFIFQYYEEEERQRGNFPDRFSGHQFPNYSSELNVNALLLGDSALYLCASSLAGLHRIEQFFGPGTRLTVL.